This passage covers 30 T cell receptor beta chains from one sample sequenced in a study of T cell responses to AZD1222 COVID-19 vaccine. The assay was immunoSEQ multiplex PCR, and TCRdb's table has in-frame clones only and misses some. This sample has 150,000 or so clones, with 85% to 95% found just once. Sequencing was performed on peripheral blood, taken on day 0 of AZD1222 vaccination. The source of these receptors is an adult in good health.

The chain is built from TRBV7-9 and TRBJ2-1, with D unclear. The germline V and J ends were trimmed by 3 bases and 9 bases, with 6 bases remaining between them. The CDR3 consists of 11 residues. Looked up from germline, CDR1 is SEHNR and CDR2 is FQNEAQ (reference sequence). The DNA for the CDR3 is TGTGCCAGCAGCTTTTTAGGTGAGCAGTTCTTC. Protein: CASSFLGEQFF.

V usage is TRBV29-1 and J usage is TRBJ2-1; D possibly corresponds to TRBD1 (5 bases). Germline CDR1 is SQVTM and CDR2 is ANQGSEA. CDR3 length: 12 amino acids. The V end was cut by 2 bases, the J end by 4 bases, with 6 bases between. CDR3 sequence: CSVERTYNEQFF. The CDR3 DNA reads as TGCAGCGTTGAACGGACATACAATGAGCAGTTCTTC.

This sequence joins TRBV28 and TRBJ1-5; a possible D gene is TRBD1 (5 bases). Germline CDR1 reads MDHEN; CDR2 reads SYDVKM. V was trimmed by 8 bases and J by 2 bases, leaving 19 bases between them. The CDR3 spans 16 residues. In nucleotides, the CDR3 is TGTGCCAGCGGGACTATCCATCCCCTGCGCAATCAGCCCCAGCATTTT. Translated: CASGTIHPLRNQPQHF. The full variable domain, its missing parts supplied by reference TRBV28 and TRBJ1-5, is DVKVTQSSRYLVKRTGEKVFLECVQDMDHENMFWYRQDPGLGLRLIYFSYDVKMKEKGDIPEGYSVSREKKERFSLILESASTNQTSMYLCASGTIHPLRNQPQHFGDGTRLSIL.

J is TRBJ1-6 and V is TRBV5-1; D is perhaps TRBD1 (5 bases). Trimming left V 7 bases short and J 4 bases short, with 24 bases between. This CDR3 has 18 residues. Germline V gene sequence: CDR1 SGHRS, CDR2 YFSETQ. The CDR3 DNA is TGCGCCAGCTCCGAACGGGACCTCCTAAGAGGTTATAATTCACCCCTCCACTTT. It yields the protein CASSERDLLRGYNSPLHF.

The chain combines TRBV28 with TRBJ2-3; 8 bases map to TRBD1. With V trimmed by 6 bases and J by 0 bases, 11 bases remained unmatched. Germline CDR1 and CDR2: MDHEN and SYDVKM. This CDR3 has 17 residues. The CDR3: CASSPVAGQESTDTQYF. CDR3 bases: TGTGCCAGCAGCCCTGTCGCGGGACAGGAGAGCACAGATACGCAGTATTTT.

This clone was seen just once. The rearrangement uses TRBV19 and TRBJ1-1; D perhaps matches TRBD1 (6 bases). V lost 5 bases, J lost 0 bases, and 16 bases lay in between. Germline values: CDR1 LNHDA, CDR2 SQIVND (reference sequence). The CDR3 has 16 residues. The CDR3 coding sequence is TGTGCCAGTAGTCCCATCAAGGGACAAATGAACACTGAAGCTTTCTTT. It yields the protein CASSPIKGQMNTEAFF.

V usage is TRBV28 and J usage is TRBJ2-1; tentative D call: TRBD2 (5 bases). Deletions cut 1 base from V and 4 bases from J, with 11 bases between. Germline V lookup: CDR1 MDHEN, CDR2 SYDVKM. The CDR3 has 15 amino acids. The CDR3 spells CASSLFQAVYNEQFF. Written as DNA, the CDR3 is TGTGCCAGCAGTTTATTCCAAGCGGTTTACAATGAGCAGTTCTTC.

The V call is TRBV5-1, the J call TRBJ2-7, with TRBD2 matching over 14 bases. CDR1 and CDR2 from the germline V gene are SGHRS and YFSETQ. Unmatched junction bases numbered 7, after V lost 4 bases and J lost 1 base. The CDR3 sequence is 17 residues long. CDR3 sequence: CASSGGLAGDTSYEQYF. CDR3 nucleotides: TGCGCCAGCAGCGGGGGACTAGCGGGAGATACGTCCTACGAGCAGTACTTC.

This chain uses TRBV5-1 with TRBJ1-4; tentatively, D is TRBD1 (6 bases). Between the trimmed V and J ends, which lost 2 bases and 4 bases, there was a span of 18 bases. This CDR3 has 17 residues. The V gene's germline CDR1 is SGHRS and CDR2 YFSETQ. In DNA, the CDR3 is TGCGCCAGCAGCTTTACGGGGACAAGAGATTTTAATGAAAAACTGTTTTTT. Its protein product is CASSFTGTRDFNEKLFF.

The V call is TRBV27, the J call TRBJ2-1; 12 nucleotides align to TRBD2. The CDR3 extends over 15 amino acids. The germline V gene has CDR1 MNHEY and CDR2 SMNVEV (reference sequence). Trimming at V came to 7 bases and at J to 5 bases, leaving 6 bases not matched to a gene. The CDR3 region is CASKNLAGGNNEQFF. The CDR3 bases are TGTGCCAGCAAAAATCTAGCGGGAGGGAACAATGAGCAGTTCTTC.

The genes are TRBV11-2 and TRBJ1-2; D is ambiguous. This CDR3 has 14 amino acids. CDR1 SGHAT and CDR2 FQNNGV come from the germline V gene. Trimming took off 3 bases at V and 7 bases at J, with 15 bases between the two ends. The CDR3 nucleotides read TGTGCCAGCAGCTTGGGTGCAGCGGGAGGTGGCTACACCTTC. It translates to CASSLGAAGGGYTF. Full variable domain (rest looked up from reference TRBV11-2 and TRBJ1-2): EAGVAQSPRYKIIEKRQSVAFWCNPISGHATLYWYQQILGQGPKLLIQFQNNGVVDDSQLPKDRFSAERLKGVDSTLKIQPAKLEDSAVYLCASSLGAAGGGYTFGSGTRLTVV.

The chain uses TRBV7-2 and TRBJ2-7; tentatively, D is TRBD2 (7 bases). Germline values: CDR1 SGHTA, CDR2 FQGNSA. This CDR3 contains 14 residues. Trimming took off 7 bases at V and 2 bases at J, with 15 bases between the two ends. The CDR3 sequence is CASTPRGGPYEQYF. The CDR3 nucleotides are TGTGCCAGCACCCCGAGGGGGGGCCCCTACGAGCAGTACTTC.

The V gene is TRBV29-1, the J gene TRBJ2-5, with TRBD1 matching 8 bases. Germline trimming cut 3 bases from V and 3 bases from J; bases unmatched to any gene: 9. Germline V lookup: CDR1 SQVTM, CDR2 ANQGSEA. The CDR3 has 15 residues. The CDR3 spells CSVEDPDRVEETQYF. The DNA for the CDR3 is TGCAGCGTTGAGGACCCGGACAGGGTGGAAGAGACCCAGTACTTC.

This chain joins TRBV20-1 and TRBJ1-2; no firm D call. The CDR3 sequence is 11 residues long. V lost 3 bases and J 8 bases, leaving 10 bases between the germline ends. Germline lookup yields CDR1 DFQATT and CDR2 SNEGSKA (reference sequence). The CDR3 protein is CSASRVGGYTF. The CDR3 DNA is TGCAGTGCTAGCCGGGTGGGGGGCTACACCTTC.

V and J are TRBV14 and TRBJ2-2; 9 bases are shared with TRBD1. Germline values: CDR1 SGHDN, CDR2 FVKESK. The junction had 8 bases not matched to a gene; V was cut back by 1 base and J by 2 bases. CDR3 size: 18 residues. The CDR3 nucleotides read TGTGCCAGCAGCCAAGGAATTAGACAGGGGGTTAACACCGGGGAGCTGTTTTTT. This encodes CASSQGIRQGVNTGELFF.

This rearrangement joins TRBV7-9 to TRBJ1-1; tentatively, D is TRBD1 (5 bases). Germline V lookup: CDR1 SEHNR, CDR2 FQNEAQ (reference sequence). The CDR3 has 13 amino acids. V was pared by 5 bases and J by 6 bases, with 13 bases between. CDR3 loop: CASSQGNEAEAFF. The CDR3 DNA follows: TGTGCCAGCAGCCAGGGTAATGAGGCTGAAGCTTTCTTT.

The genes are TRBV7-9 and TRBJ2-7, with D unclear. The germline V gene encodes CDR1 SEHNR and CDR2 FQNEAQ (reference sequence). Trimming shortened V by 1 base and J by 8 bases, and 12 bases separated the two germline ends. The CDR3 length is 13 residues. The CDR3 nucleotides read TGTGCCAGCAGCTTAGAGGCAGACGGTAAGCAGTACTTC. This codes for CASSLEADGKQYF.

This clone was seen just once. The chain recombines TRBV3-1 (or the pseudogene TRBV3-2) with TRBJ1-1; a possible D gene is TRBD1 (5 bases). The germline CDR1 and CDR2 sequences are LGHDT and YNNKEL (reference sequence). The V and J ends lost 1 base and 1 base respectively, with 16 bases between them. The CDR3 is made up of 17 amino acids. CDR3 sequence (DNA): TGTGCCAGCAGCCAAGTGACAGCTAGACAAAAGAACACTGAAGCTTTCTTT. Amino acids: CASSQVTARQKNTEAFF.

The chain couples TRBV27 to TRBJ2-7; 8 nucleotides align to TRBD2. The trim removed 4 bases at V and 6 bases at J, leaving 5 bases unmatched. CDR1 and CDR2 from the germline V gene are MNHEY and SMNVEV (reference sequence). The CDR3 spans 13 residues. For the CDR3, the DNA is TGTGCCAGCAGTTGGGGACTAGTCGGCGAGCAGTACTTC. It translates to CASSWGLVGEQYF.

V usage is TRBV30 and J usage is TRBJ2-5; TRBD2 matches 15 bases. The CDR3 has 16 residues. J gave up 7 bases and V 2 bases, and 8 bases lay outside the gene matches. The germline CDR1 and CDR2 sequences are GTSNPN and SVGIG (reference sequence). The CDR3 sequence: CAWSWTSGRATVTQYF. CDR3 DNA: TGTGCCTGGAGTTGGACTAGCGGGAGGGCAACGGTGACCCAGTACTTC.

This clone was found a few times. The chain uses TRBV19 and TRBJ1-2; TRBD1 matches at 8 bases. Germline V gene data show CDR1 as LNHDA and CDR2 as SQIVND (reference sequence). The CDR3 runs 15 residues. The trim removed 5 bases at V and 7 bases at J, leaving 12 bases unmatched. The CDR3 nucleotides are TGTGCCAGTAGTTCTGTCGACAGGGGAATGGGTGGCTACACCTTC. Its protein is CASSSVDRGMGGYTF.

This clone was observed a single time. This chain connects TRBV7-8 to TRBJ2-1, with no clear D. Germline CDR1 is SGHVS and CDR2 is FQNEAQ. The CDR3 is made up of 15 amino acids. Trimming cost V 6 bases and J 0 bases, with 12 bases left between them. The DNA of the CDR3 is TGTGCCAGCAGTTCAGGACCGAGCTCCTACAATGAGCAGTTCTTC. It codes for CASSSGPSSYNEQFF. The complete variable domain, with remaining parts taken from reference TRBV7-8 and TRBJ2-1, reads GAGVSQSPRYKVAKRGQDVALRCDPISGHVSLFWYQQALGQGPEFLTYFQNEAQLDKSGLPSDRFFAERPEGSVSTLKIQRTQQEDSAVYLCASSSGPSSYNEQFFGPGTRLTVL.

The chain employs TRBV28 and TRBJ2-1; D is unresolved. The V end lost 6 bases, the J end lost 0 bases, and 15 bases lay between the germline ends. The CDR3 extends over 16 amino acids. Per germline, CDR1 MDHEN and CDR2 SYDVKM. Here the CDR3 reads CASSLGQDHSYNEQFF. CDR3 DNA sequence: TGTGCCAGCAGCCTAGGGCAGGATCACTCCTACAATGAGCAGTTCTTC.

J is TRBJ2-5 and V is TRBV7-2; possible D gene TRBD2, 6 bases. Per the germline V gene, CDR1 is SGHTA and CDR2 is FQGNSA. The germline V and J ends were trimmed by 7 bases and 7 bases, with 19 bases remaining between them. The CDR3 length is 14 residues. This CDR3 reads CASTLGSYRGTQYF. The CDR3 bases are TGTGCCAGCACCCTCGGGAGCTACCGGGGGACCCAGTACTTC.

The J gene is TRBJ2-3, the V gene TRBV19; TRBD2 agrees at 9 bases. The CDR3 covers 15 residues. The trim removed 4 bases at V and 0 bases at J, leaving 2 bases unmatched. CDR1 and CDR2 (germline): LNHDA, SQIVND (reference sequence). The DNA of the CDR3 is TGTGCCAGTAGTACCACTAGCGGGAGCACAGATACGCAGTATTTT. Encoded protein: CASSTTSGSTDTQYF.

V usage is TRBV10-2 and J usage is TRBJ1-1; 12 bases line up with TRBD1. The CDR3 contains 13 residues. Germline V gene data show CDR1 as WSHSY and CDR2 as SAAADI. V shed 6 bases, J shed 8 bases, and the junction held 4 bases outside the gene matches. The CDR3 region is CASRGQGAREAFF. As DNA, the CDR3 is TGCGCCAGCAGGGGACAGGGGGCGCGGGAAGCTTTCTTT.

The chain has TRBV27 and TRBJ1-2, with TRBD1 identical over 7 bases. Germline trimming cut 4 bases from V and 1 base from J; bases unmatched to any gene: 3. From germline, CDR1 is MNHEY and CDR2 SMNVEV (reference sequence). The CDR3 spans 14 residues. Here the CDR3 DNA reads TGTGCCAGCAGTTACAGGGGCCTTAACTATGGCTACACCTTC. This encodes CASSYRGLNYGYTF.

The chain combines TRBV5-3 with TRBJ2-7, with D possibly TRBD1 on 6 matching bases. TRBV5-3 counts as an open reading frame of uncertain function. The V end was cut by 0 bases, the J end by 1 base, with 8 bases between. This CDR3 has 14 amino acids. CDR3 nucleotides: TGTGCCAGAAGCTTGGTCGACAGGTCCTACGAGCAGTACTTC. It encodes CARSLVDRSYEQYF.

This rearrangement joins TRBV7-9 to TRBJ1-4; D is possibly TRBD1 (5 bases). V gave up 8 bases and J gave up 0 bases, with 16 bases separating them. Per the germline V gene, CDR1 is SEHNR and CDR2 is FQNEAQ (reference sequence). The CDR3 sequence is 16 residues long. CDR3 coding DNA: TGTGCCAGCGCGAGACAGAACAGTCCAACTAATGAAAAACTGTTTTTT. Its translation is CASARQNSPTNEKLFF.

This clone has only a few counts. The chain joins TRBV4-1 to TRBJ2-7; no reliable D call. CDR1 and CDR2 (germline): MGHRA, YSYEKL. The CDR3 extends over 15 amino acids. The V and J ends lost 1 base and 0 bases respectively, with 10 bases between them. The DNA for the CDR3 is TGCGCCAGCAGCCAAGTGCCAGGAACCTCCTACGAGCAGTACTTC. It translates to CASSQVPGTSYEQYF.